The clone carrying this T cell receptor (beta chain) was observed a few times. Antigen specificity is unknown. This entry belongs to a study of naive and memory T cell subsets. With V trimmed by 3 bases and J by 2 bases, 4 bases remained unmatched. Per the germline V gene, CDR1 is MDHEN and CDR2 is SYDVKM. The CDR3 length is 15 residues. Study-wide points: There was no ground truth to check naive and memory subset results.

CMV status came from CD4+ IFNgamma after overnight CMV lysate stimulation. After CD4 positive bead selection, the CD4-negative fraction gave CD8 T cells. Two oligonucleotides, mixed equimolar, formed the beta constant-region primer covering TRBC1 and TRBC2. Four rounds of PCR amplified the ligated cDNA using nested alpha and beta constant-region primers plus SP2. A 12-nucleotide UMI and the SP2 primer were added to the cDNA 3' end by oligonucleotide ligation. TCRdb re-called the UMI-ligation and nested PCR reads through MiXCR, storing one row per CDR3 protein. The sample shows about 120,000 distinct CDR3 sequences, roughly 36% of them seen only once.

The rearrangement uses TRBV28 and TRBJ2-1; 7 bases match TRBD2. Sequencing was performed on central memory CD4+ T cells from blood. This receptor was obtained from a human donor in good health. CDR3 loop: CASSLGGSPYNEQFF. CDR3 nucleotides: TGTGCCAGCAGTTTGGGGGGGTCTCCCTACAATGAGCAGTTCTTC.